The present TCR beta chain was sequenced within a study of blood T cell repertoires in COVID-19. The overall study: Researchers got acute and convalescent COVID-19 samples from the United States, Italy and Spain. In each case, the material was cDNA or gDNA derived from T cells, B-cell-depleted T cells, or PBMCs.

This clone was recorded once. Study processing details: Reference gene primers were amplified, and this amplification served to estimate nucleated cell counts. Assay used: immunoSEQ multiplex PCR; TCRdb lists only in-frame clones, some missing. That table supplies the V and J calls and clone size; D and trimming were determined from the DNA. The data contain under 75,000 clones, more than 60% of them singletons. The CDR3 spans 15 residues. The germline V gene encodes CDR1 MNHEY and CDR2 SMNVEV (reference sequence). V lost 6 bases and J 7 bases, leaving 20 bases between the germline ends. This chain links TRBV27 with TRBJ2-3; D possibly corresponds to TRBD2 (6 bases). The clonotype was recovered from a man aged 55 to 70 with acute or convalescent COVID-19. Input material: peripheral blood. The CDR3 reads CASSPAAGTFHTQYF. In nucleotides, the CDR3 is TGTGCCAGCAGCCCGGCGGCGGGAACGTTTCATACGCAGTATTTT.